The rows below give T cell receptor beta chains drawn from one sample of a study of breast tumors, draining lymph nodes, adjacent tissues. TCRdb re-derived calls from the multiplex PCR reads in MiXCR, one entry per CDR3 protein. The sample shows 100,000 or so distinct CDR3 sequences, 21% of them seen only once. Source material: axillary lymph node tissue. Receptors were obtained from a female donor with breast cancer. Some clones in this sample may be carry-over from other donors' samples. Each CDR3 is given with its conserved first and last residue. Only part of the rows carry a size: once, few, many, or a class if the clone is expanded.

v_call clone_size cdr3_aa
TRBV6-1 many CASSTRLPQETQYF
TRBV20-1 many CSARDSGRNQPQHF
TRBV4-2 many CASSQVDFGLAGEVGYEQYF
TRBV7-9 . CATGRESVEQYF
TRBV12-3/TRBV12-4 . CASSQTYTGELFF
TRBV28 few CASGRQGVGGANVLTF
TRBV30 . CAWSSPGGTGSVETQYF
TRBV6-1 many CASTPSSGQGSYEQYF
TRBV2 many CASSQQGSQFF
TRBV20-1 many CSARDKLGLSTDTQYF
TRBV6-5 few CASSARLGRPLIDTQYF
TRBV9 . CASSTRLGNIQYF
TRBV7-2 many CASSYWGGLAGEYEQFF
TRBV6-5 many CASSRTTGTGNSPLHF
TRBV20-1 many CSAPGGRGIYGYTF
TRBV6-6 many CASKKRLAVPTSYEQYF
TRBV12-3/TRBV12-4 . CASSFAGTGELFF
TRBV20-1 many CSASPAGGLQETQYF
TRBV7-9 many CASSITAGTGGETQYF
TRBV20-1 many CSAQAGGPKNEQFF
TRBV4-2 once CASSHPPGYTWDTEAFF
TRBV28 few CASSLPPLLAGGPISYEQYF
TRBV6-2/TRBV6-3 many CASSSNNLGQVWYF
TRBV12-3/TRBV12-4 many CASNLGRTTQYF